Below, 5 T cell receptor beta chains from the same sample are listed, as sequenced in a study of technical replicates of blood from a few donors. Profiled with immunoSEQ multiplex PCR; TCRdb holds only in-frame clones, not every one. The data contain about 80,000 clones, 95% to 98% of them singletons. Material: T cells isolated from PBMCs. Receptors were obtained from a human donor in good health.

V usage is TRBV5-1 and J usage is TRBJ2-2; 9 bases map to TRBD1. Per germline, CDR1 SGHRS and CDR2 YFSETQ. V lost 4 bases to trimming and J lost 5 bases; unmatched junction nucleotides: 12. The CDR3 sequence is 17 residues long. DNA of the CDR3: TGCGCCAGCAGCCCCGGGGGACAGGGAGGAAAAACCGGGGAGCTGTTTTTT. Encoded protein: CASSPGGQGGKTGELFF.

The chain joins TRBV18 to TRBJ1-2; 9 nucleotides agree with TRBD1. V shed 5 bases and J 7 bases; nucleotides not matched to a gene: 5. This CDR3 contains 13 residues. The germline V gene has CDR1 KGHSH and CDR2 LQKENI. CDR3 sequence: CASSFNRGPGYTF. The CDR3 DNA follows: TGTGCCAGCTCATTCAACAGGGGGCCTGGCTACACCTTC.

This chain uses TRBV9 with TRBJ2-7; TRBD2 agrees at 10 bases. Germline V CDR1 and CDR2: SGDLS, YYNGEE. The CDR3 has 15 residues. V gave up 0 bases and J gave up 3 bases; unmatched junction bases: 3. CDR3 amino acids: CASSVGGTSDYEQYF. CDR3 in DNA: TGTGCCAGCAGCGTAGGGGGGACTAGCGACTACGAGCAGTACTTC. Based on the CDR3 plus reference TRBV9 and TRBJ2-7, the full variable domain is DSGVTQTPKHLITATGQRVTLRCSPRSGDLSVYWYQQSLDQGLQFLIQYYNGEERAKGNILERFSAQQFPDLHSELNLSSLELGDSALYFCASSVGGTSDYEQYFGPGTRLTVT.

The chain carries TRBV11-2 and TRBJ1-1; D is perhaps TRBD1 (5 bases). CDR1 and CDR2 from the germline V gene are SGHAT and FQNNGV. V was cut by 7 bases and J by 10 bases, with 13 bases left in between. The CDR3 is made up of 11 amino acids. The CDR3 sequence is CASTPRGGAFF. The CDR3 bases are TGTGCCAGCACCCCACGGGGGGGAGCTTTCTTT. The complete variable domain, with remaining parts taken from reference TRBV11-2 and TRBJ1-1, reads EAGVAQSPRYKIIEKRQSVAFWCNPISGHATLYWYQQILGQGPKLLIQFQNNGVVDDSQLPKDRFSAERLKGVDSTLKIQPAKLEDSAVYLCASTPRGGAFFGQGTRLTVV.

This clone occurred once. The V gene is TRBV5-4, the J gene TRBJ2-1, with 9 bases aligning to TRBD2. Germline lookup yields CDR1 SGHNT and CDR2 YYREEE (reference sequence). After removal of 1 base from V and 4 bases from J, the junction contained 3 bases not matched to a gene. CDR3 size: 15 residues. CDR3 nucleotides: TGTGCCAGCAGCTTGTCTAGCGGGGCTTACAATGAGCAGTTCTTC. Translating gives CASSLSSGAYNEQFF.